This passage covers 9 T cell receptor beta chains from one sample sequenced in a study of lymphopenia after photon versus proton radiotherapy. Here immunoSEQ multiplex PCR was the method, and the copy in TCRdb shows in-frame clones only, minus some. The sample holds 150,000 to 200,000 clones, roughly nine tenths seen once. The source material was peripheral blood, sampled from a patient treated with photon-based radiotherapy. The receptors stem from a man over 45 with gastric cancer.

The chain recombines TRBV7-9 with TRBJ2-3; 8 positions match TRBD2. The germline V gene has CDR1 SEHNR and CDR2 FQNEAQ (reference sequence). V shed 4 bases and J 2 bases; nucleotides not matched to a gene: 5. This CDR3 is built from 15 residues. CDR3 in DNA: TGTGCCAGCAGCTCAAGCGGGGGCCCCACAGATACGCAGTATTTT. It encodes CASSSSGGPTDTQYF.

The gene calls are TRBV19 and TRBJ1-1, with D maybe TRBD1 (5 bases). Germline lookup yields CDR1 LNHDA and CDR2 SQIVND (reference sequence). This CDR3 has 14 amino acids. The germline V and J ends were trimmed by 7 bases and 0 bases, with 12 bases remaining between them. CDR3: CASNYPGMNTEAFF. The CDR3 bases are TGTGCCAGTAACTATCCAGGGATGAACACTGAAGCTTTCTTT.

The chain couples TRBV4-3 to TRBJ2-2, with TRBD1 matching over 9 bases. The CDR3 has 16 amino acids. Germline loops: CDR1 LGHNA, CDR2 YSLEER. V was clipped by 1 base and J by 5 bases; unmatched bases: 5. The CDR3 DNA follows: TGCGCCAGCAGCCAAGGGGTGGGACAGGGAACCGGGGAGCTGTTTTTT. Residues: CASSQGVGQGTGELFF.

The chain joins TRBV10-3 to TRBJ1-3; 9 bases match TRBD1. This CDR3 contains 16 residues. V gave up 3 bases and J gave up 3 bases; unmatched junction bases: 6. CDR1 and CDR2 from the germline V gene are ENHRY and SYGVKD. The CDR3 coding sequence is TGTGCCATCAGTGACCCGGACAGGGGAAATGGAAACACCATATATTTT. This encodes CAISDPDRGNGNTIYF.

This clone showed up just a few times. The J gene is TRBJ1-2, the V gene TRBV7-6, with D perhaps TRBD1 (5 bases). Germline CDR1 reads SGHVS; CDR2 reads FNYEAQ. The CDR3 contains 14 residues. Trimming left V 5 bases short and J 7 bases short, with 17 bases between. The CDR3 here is CASSPGLRSGGYTF. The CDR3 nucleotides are TGTGCCAGCAGCCCGGGACTTAGGTCTGGTGGCTACACCTTC.

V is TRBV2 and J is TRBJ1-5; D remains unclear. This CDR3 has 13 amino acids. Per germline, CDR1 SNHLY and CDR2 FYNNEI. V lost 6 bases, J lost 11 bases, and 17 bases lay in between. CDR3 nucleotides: TGTGCCAGCAGCGGAGAGTTTAACGGATCCCAGCATTTT. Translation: CASSGEFNGSQHF.

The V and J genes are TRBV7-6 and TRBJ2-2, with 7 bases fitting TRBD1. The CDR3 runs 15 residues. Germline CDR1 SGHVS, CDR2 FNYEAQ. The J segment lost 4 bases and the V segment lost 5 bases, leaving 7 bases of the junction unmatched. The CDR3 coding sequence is TGTGCCAGCAGCACTAACAGGGGAAGCACCGGGGAGCTGTTTTTT. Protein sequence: CASSTNRGSTGELFF.

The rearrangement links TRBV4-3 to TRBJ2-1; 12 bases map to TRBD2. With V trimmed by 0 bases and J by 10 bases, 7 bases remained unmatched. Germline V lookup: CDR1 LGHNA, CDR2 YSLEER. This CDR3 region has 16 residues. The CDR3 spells CASSQDRKTSGSEQFF. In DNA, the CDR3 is TGCGCCAGCAGCCAAGATCGTAAGACTAGCGGGAGCGAGCAGTTCTTC.

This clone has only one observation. CDR3 nucleotides: TGTGCCAGCAGTTACTCCCGGGAGACAGATACGCAGTATTTT. This codes for CASSYSRETDTQYF. The chain links TRBV6-6 to TRBJ2-3; D may be TRBD2 (6 bases). The CDR3 is 14 residues long. Germline V gives CDR1 MNHNY, CDR2 SVGAGI (reference sequence). Deletions cut 0 bases from V and 3 bases from J, with 7 bases between.